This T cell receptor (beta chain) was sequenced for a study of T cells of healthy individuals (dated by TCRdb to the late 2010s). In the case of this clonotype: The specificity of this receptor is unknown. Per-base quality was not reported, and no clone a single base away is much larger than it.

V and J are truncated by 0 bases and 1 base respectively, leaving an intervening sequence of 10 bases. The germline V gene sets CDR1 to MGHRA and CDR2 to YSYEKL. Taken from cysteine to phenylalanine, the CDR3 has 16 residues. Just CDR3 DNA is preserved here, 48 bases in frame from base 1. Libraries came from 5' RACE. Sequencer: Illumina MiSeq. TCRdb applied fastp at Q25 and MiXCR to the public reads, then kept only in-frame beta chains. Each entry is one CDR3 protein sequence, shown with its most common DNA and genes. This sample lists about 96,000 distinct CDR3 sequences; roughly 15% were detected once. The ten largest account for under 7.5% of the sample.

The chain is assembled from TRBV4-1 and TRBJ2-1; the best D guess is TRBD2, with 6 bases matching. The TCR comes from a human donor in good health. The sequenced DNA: TGCGCCAGCAGCCAAGAGTCCGCGGGATCCTACAATGAGCAGTTCTTC. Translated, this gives CASSQESAGSYNEQFF.